Below, 24 T cell receptor beta chains from the same sample are listed, as sequenced in a study of OX40 agonist ivuxolimab in advanced cancers. This table comes from immunoSEQ multiplex PCR, and its TCRdb copy is limited to in-frame clones, with some not included. The sample lists around 68,000 clones, around 93% occurring once. The input for sequencing was CD4+ or CD8+ T cells sorted from blood, taken in a trial of the OX40 agonist ivuxolimab. The source is an adult with an advanced solid tumor such as melanoma, head and neck, liver or kidney cancer.

The chain uses TRBV19 and TRBJ2-7; D possibly matches TRBD1 or TRBD2 (5 bases each). V lost 6 bases and J lost 6, with 15 bases in between. Germline V gives CDR1 LNHDA, CDR2 SQIVND (reference sequence). This CDR3 has 13 amino acids. The CDR3 DNA reads TGTGCCAGTAGCCTGAGGACGGGGACCGAGCAGTACTTC. Its protein product is CASSLRTGTEQYF.

This rearrangement joins TRBV7-3 to TRBJ2-1; D is unresolved. CDR3 length equals 15 residues. CDR1 is SGHTA, CDR2 FQGTGA, per germline. V gave up 1 base and J gave up 1 base, with 8 bases separating them. For the CDR3, the DNA is TGTGCCAGCAGCTTAAACGAGCAATCCTACAATGAGCAGTTCTTC. It yields the protein CASSLNEQSYNEQFF.

The V call is TRBV5-1, the J call TRBJ2-7; 7 bases agree with TRBD1. The CDR3 has 14 residues. CDR1 is SGHRS and CDR2 is YFSETQ in the germline V gene. V lost 1 base to trimming and J lost 3 bases; unmatched junction nucleotides: 4. The CDR3 sequence is CASSLIGTDYEQYF. CDR3 nucleotides: TGCGCCAGCAGCTTGATTGGGACAGACTACGAGCAGTACTTC.

The rearrangement uses TRBV19 and TRBJ1-1; D is unresolved. V lost 4 bases, J lost 7 bases, and 16 bases lay in between. Germline-derived CDR1 and CDR2 are LNHDA and SQIVND (reference sequence). The CDR3 contains 14 residues. CDR3 nucleotide sequence: TGTGCCAGTAGTACCTTTTTAAGGGTAAATGAAGCTTTCTTT. Translation gives CASSTFLRVNEAFF.

The V and J genes are TRBV2 and TRBJ1-5; 9 nucleotides align to TRBD1. The CDR3 is 16 amino acids. The germline V gene has CDR1 SNHLY and CDR2 FYNNEI. V was pared by 6 bases and J by 3 bases, with 9 bases of the junction left unmatched. The CDR3 region is CASRPGTGTYNQPQHF. CDR3 coding DNA: TGTGCCAGCAGACCCGGGACAGGGACTTACAATCAGCCCCAGCATTTT.

This chain links TRBV27 with TRBJ2-1, with D maybe TRBD1 (6 bases). Deletions cut 6 bases from V and 5 bases from J, with 14 bases between. The CDR3 is 14 residues long. CDR1 is MNHEY and CDR2 is SMNVEV in the germline V gene (reference sequence). Written as DNA, the CDR3 is TGTGCCAGCAGCAGGGGCACAGTAGACAATGAGCAGTTCTTC. Its translation: CASSRGTVDNEQFF.

The V and J genes are TRBV2 and TRBJ2-7; TRBD2 is a possible D gene (5 bases). The CDR3 loop spans 13 amino acids. The germline gives CDR1 SNHLY, CDR2 FYNNEI. The V end lost 10 bases, the J end lost 4 bases, and 17 bases lay between the germline ends. In nucleotides, the CDR3 is TGTGCCACCCAAGGAGGCATTATATACGAGCAGTACTTC. Amino acid sequence: CATQGGIIYEQYF. The complete variable domain, with remaining parts taken from reference TRBV2 and TRBJ2-7, reads EPEVTQTPSHQVTQMGQEVILRCVPISNHLYFYWYRQILGQKVEFLVSFYNNEISEKSEIFDDQFSVERPDGSNFTLKIRSTKLEDSAMYFCATQGGIIYEQYFGPGTRLTVT.

This chain's CDR3 is CASSTGGQGTEAFF. For the CDR3, the DNA is TGTGCCAGCAGTACAGGGGGTCAGGGCACTGAAGCTTTCTTT. This chain connects TRBV6-1 to TRBJ1-1; 8 nucleotides match TRBD1. V lost 5 bases to trimming and J lost 4 bases; unmatched junction nucleotides: 6. This CDR3 spans 14 amino acids. Germline values: CDR1 MNHNS, CDR2 SASEGT.

CDR3 sequence: CASSPKGARQETQYF. In DNA, the CDR3 is TGTGCCAGCAGTCCGAAGGGGGCGAGGCAAGAGACCCAGTACTTC. The rearrangement uses TRBV6-6 and TRBJ2-5; 7 positions agree with TRBD1. CDR1 and CDR2 (germline): MNHNY, SVGAGI (reference sequence). Trimming removed 5 bases from V and 2 bases from J; junction bases left unmatched: 8. The CDR3 consists of 15 residues.

The V call is TRBV6-1, the J call TRBJ2-5; tentatively, D is TRBD1 or TRBD2 (5 bases each). CDR3 size: 14 residues. Germline CDR1 MNHNS, CDR2 SASEGT. Trimming shortened V by 5 bases and J by 4 bases, and 14 bases separated the two germline ends. CDR3 amino acids: CASSPFGGAETQYF. The CDR3 nucleotides are TGTGCCAGCAGTCCGTTTGGGGGAGCAGAGACCCAGTACTTC.

Only one count was recorded for this clone. The rearrangement uses TRBV11-3 and TRBJ2-7, with 7 bases aligning to TRBD2. CDR1 is SGHNT and CDR2 is YENEEA in the germline V gene. The V gene end was trimmed by 3 bases and the J gene end by 0 bases; junction bases not matched to a gene: 8. CDR3 size: 16 residues. The CDR3 DNA sequence: TGTGCCAGCAGCTTGGATACCGGGACTAACTCCTACGAGCAGTACTTC. Translation gives CASSLDTGTNSYEQYF.

The chain joins TRBV6-5 to TRBJ1-4, with TRBD1 as a possible D gene (6 bases). This CDR3 comprises 15 residues. The germline CDR1 and CDR2 sequences are MNHEY and SVGAGI. Trimming stripped 5 bases from V and 7 bases from J, with 17 bases between. The CDR3 region is CASSRTAQYREKLFF. The CDR3 nucleotides read TGTGCCAGCAGTCGGACAGCCCAATATCGTGAAAAACTGTTTTTT.

In regard to this clone: The identical CDR3 is also encoded by other nucleotide sequences in the sample. The chain links TRBV9 to TRBJ1-4; D gene ambiguous. Germline V gene lookup returns CDR1 SGDLS and CDR2 YYNGEE. This CDR3 spans 14 amino acids. V lost 2 bases, J lost 5 bases, and 10 bases lay in between. CDR3 sequence reads: CASSVGQPNEKLFF. The CDR3 nucleotides are TGTGCCAGCAGCGTCGGGCAGCCGAATGAAAAACTGTTTTTT.

The V gene is TRBV7-8, the J gene TRBJ2-7; 10 bases fit TRBD1. With V trimmed by 6 bases and J by 1 base, 6 bases remained unmatched. The CDR3 consists of 15 residues. Germline V CDR1 and CDR2: SGHVS, FQNEAQ. The CDR3: CASRADRGPSYEQYF. The CDR3 DNA reads as TGTGCCAGCAGGGCTGACAGGGGGCCTTCCTACGAGCAGTACTTC. The whole variable domain, filled in from reference TRBV7-8 and TRBJ2-7, reads GAGVSQSPRYKVAKRGQDVALRCDPISGHVSLFWYQQALGQGPEFLTYFQNEAQLDKSGLPSDRFFAERPEGSVSTLKIQRTQQEDSAVYLCASRADRGPSYEQYFGPGTRLTVT.

V is TRBV30 and J is TRBJ1-3; the match to TRBD1 covers 8 bases. CDR3 length equals 14 residues. V was pared by 4 bases and J by 3 bases, with 5 bases of the junction left unmatched. CDR1 and CDR2 from the germline V gene are GTSNPN and SVGIG (reference sequence). The CDR3 protein is CAWTAGGDGNTIYF. The DNA of the CDR3 is TGTGCCTGGACGGCAGGGGGCGATGGAAACACCATATATTTT.

The rearrangement uses TRBV6-5 and TRBJ2-7, with TRBD1 identical over 8 bases. V dropped 2 bases and J dropped 7; count of bases not matched to a gene: 7. The germline CDR1 and CDR2 sequences are MNHEY and SVGAGI. This CDR3 has 14 amino acids. DNA for the CDR3: TGTGCCAGCAGTTACAGTCAGGGGGCTTGGGAGCAGTACTTC. Its translation: CASSYSQGAWEQYF.

This clone showed up just once. The rearrangement uses TRBV7-6 and TRBJ1-1; tentative D call: TRBD1 (5 bases). The germline V gene has CDR1 SGHVS and CDR2 FNYEAQ. The CDR3 is made up of 13 amino acids. The V and J ends lost 5 bases and 5 bases respectively, with 12 bases between them. The CDR3 protein is CASSTQGGTEAFF. In DNA form, the CDR3 reads TGTGCCAGCAGCACCCAGGGTGGTACTGAAGCTTTCTTT.

A remark on this clone: At one boundary the junction diverges from the germline segment, which might be a read error. V gene TRBV5-1 combines with J gene TRBJ1-6, with a weak D call TRBD1 (6 bases). CDR1 is SGHRS, CDR2 YFSETQ, per germline. The CDR3 spans 15 residues. The CDR3 here is CASSEGQPYNPPLHF. The DNA for the CDR3 is TGCGCCAGCAGCGAAGGACAGCCCTATAATCCACCCCTCCACTTT.

This chain links TRBV15 with TRBJ2-2; perhaps D is TRBD1 or TRBD2 (6 bases each). V lost 3 bases, J lost 4 bases, and 18 bases lay in between. The CDR3 is made up of 17 amino acids. Per the germline V gene, CDR1 is LNHNV and CDR2 is YYDKDF (reference sequence). In nucleotides, the CDR3 is TGTGCCACCAGCAGCCCGGTGGGGGGCGGAAGCACCGGGGAGCTGTTTTTT. Translated, it gives CATSSPVGGGSTGELFF.

The V call is TRBV7-3, the J call TRBJ2-3, with 13 bases lining up with TRBD2. The V and J ends lost 2 bases and 4 bases, in that order; junction bases with no gene match: 9. CDR3 length: 18 amino acids. Germline CDR1 reads SGHTA; CDR2 reads FQGTGA. The CDR3 spells CASSLAGLAGVTADTQYF. CDR3 DNA: TGTGCCAGCAGCTTAGCCGGACTAGCGGGAGTCACGGCAGATACGCAGTATTTT.

This clone was recorded only once. The chain couples TRBV5-1 to TRBJ2-4; 7 bases align to TRBD1. CDR3 size: 14 residues. Germline V gene sequence: CDR1 SGHRS, CDR2 YFSETQ. Unmatched junction bases numbered 6, after V lost 5 bases and J lost 4 bases. The CDR3 DNA reads TGCGCCAGCAGTTGGATGGACAGGAAAAACATTCAGTACTTC. Translating it yields CASSWMDRKNIQYF.

The chain uses TRBV5-4 and TRBJ2-5, with TRBD2 identical over 10 bases. Per the germline V gene, CDR1 is SGHNT and CDR2 is YYREEE (reference sequence). The CDR3 extends over 16 amino acids. The V gene end was trimmed by 1 base and the J gene end by 2 bases; junction bases not matched to a gene: 5. As DNA, the CDR3 is TGTGCCAGCAGCTTGTCACTAGCGGGGCCGCAAGAGACCCAGTACTTC. This sequence encodes CASSLSLAGPQETQYF.

The CDR3 reads CASSLQGVAGELFF. The DNA of the CDR3 is TGTGCCAGCAGCTTACAGGGTGTGGCCGGGGAGCTGTTTTTT. The chain employs TRBV7-6 and TRBJ2-2, with D perhaps TRBD1 (5 bases). The V end lost 2 bases, the J end lost 6 bases, and 10 bases lay between the germline ends. This CDR3 has 14 amino acids. Germline assignment: CDR1 SGHVS and CDR2 FNYEAQ.

The V and J genes are TRBV2 and TRBJ1-3, with no clear D. Germline V gene lookup returns CDR1 SNHLY and CDR2 FYNNEI. The CDR3 consists of 12 residues. The ends were cut back, 7 bases at V and 3 bases at J, with 7 bases in the middle. Here the CDR3 DNA reads TGTGCCAGCAAGGGAGGTGGAAACACCATATATTTT. It yields the protein CASKGGGNTIYF.